Listed here are 16 T cell receptor beta chains from one sample, sequenced in a study of T-cell reconstitution after alpha-beta-depleted transplantation in children. A TCRbeta library incorporating unique molecular identifiers was prepared. TCRdb re-derived calls from the PCR reads in MiXCR, one entry per CDR3 protein. The table records a few hundred thousand distinct CDR3 sequences, 10% to 15% of them present only once. Sample: PBMCs, mostly from graft donor cells, taken 360 days after TCRalphabeta/CD19-depleted stem cell transplant. The receptors here all came from a male patient between 10 and 17 years old who had a stem cell transplant for acute myeloid leukemia, so the T cells may come from the graft donor.

This clonotype has a handful of counts. The chain is built from TRBV7-9 and TRBJ1-5, with D uncertain. The CDR3 spans 14 residues. Trimming left V 5 bases short and J 0 bases short, with 8 bases between. Germline V CDR1 and CDR2: SEHNR, FQNEAQ (reference sequence). CDR3 protein: CASSPDTSNQPQHF. In nucleotides, the CDR3 is TGTGCCAGCAGCCCTGACACTAGCAATCAGCCCCAGCATTTT.

This clonotype was counted between two and nine times. CDR3 sequence (DNA): TGCGCCAGCAGCTCCGGGTCTGAGGAAAAACTGTTTTTT. Its translation is CASSSGSEEKLFF. V and J are TRBV5-1 and TRBJ1-4; the D is unclear. Germline CDR1 is SGHRS and CDR2 is YFSETQ. CDR3 length: 13 amino acids. V was cut by 3 bases and J by 8 bases, with 11 bases left in between.

At least ten counts were recorded for this clonotype. The CDR3 coding sequence is TGTGCCAGCAGTCCGACAGGGCGGGGAGATACGCAGTATTTT. The encoded protein is CASSPTGRGDTQYF. The V gene is TRBV28, the J gene TRBJ2-3, with a possible D match to TRBD1 (7 bases). Trimming left V 5 bases short and J 5 bases short, with 14 bases between. The CDR3 totals 14 residues. Germline values: CDR1 MDHEN, CDR2 SYDVKM.

The chain carries TRBV6-5 and TRBJ2-7, with D uncertain. The length of the CDR3 is 12 residues. The V and J ends lost 9 bases and 1 base respectively, with 10 bases between them. Germline lookup yields CDR1 MNHEY and CDR2 SVGAGI. Written as DNA, the CDR3 is TGTGCCAGTCAAAGTTTATCCTACGAGCAGTACTTC. Encoded protein: CASQSLSYEQYF.

In its sample, this clonotype was seen many times. The chain recombines TRBV27 with TRBJ2-1; tentatively, D is TRBD1 (6 bases). The CDR3 is 12 amino acids. The V gene's germline CDR1 is MNHEY and CDR2 SMNVEV (reference sequence). V was pared by 10 bases and J by 4 bases, with 11 bases between. The CDR3 region is CATWTAYNEQFF. The CDR3 DNA follows: TGTGCCACCTGGACAGCTTACAATGAGCAGTTCTTC.

This rearrangement joins TRBV28 to TRBJ1-4; TRBD1 agrees at 9 bases. V gave up 3 bases and J gave up 0 bases; unmatched junction bases: 11. CDR3 length equals 19 residues. Germline V lookup: CDR1 MDHEN, CDR2 SYDVKM. DNA of the CDR3: TGTGCCAGCAGTTTGGAGGACAGGGGTGGATATGCAACTAATGAAAAACTGTTTTTT. This sequence encodes CASSLEDRGGYATNEKLFF. The full variable domain, completed using reference TRBV28 and TRBJ1-4, is DVKVTQSSRYLVKRTGEKVFLECVQDMDHENMFWYRQDPGLGLRLIYFSYDVKMKEKGDIPEGYSVSREKKERFSLILESASTNQTSMYLCASSLEDRGGYATNEKLFFGSGTQLSVL.

This clonotype was recorded a few times. The rearrangement joins TRBV4-2 to TRBJ2-2; 7 bases fit TRBD2. CDR1 LGHNA and CDR2 YNFKEQ come from the germline V gene. Trimming removed 0 bases from V and 2 bases from J; junction bases left unmatched: 6. The CDR3 totals 17 residues. CDR3: CASSQDQPAGNTGELFF. The CDR3 region has the DNA TGTGCCAGCAGCCAAGATCAACCAGCGGGAAACACCGGGGAGCTGTTTTTT.

In this sample, this clonotype turned up a few times. For the CDR3, the DNA is TGTGCCATCAAGGGGGGTCCAAGCTCTGGGGCCAACGTCCTGACTTTC. It codes for CAIKGGPSSGANVLTF. The chain couples TRBV10-3 to TRBJ2-6; D is perhaps TRBD1 or TRBD2 (6 bases each). Trimming removed 7 bases from V and 0 bases from J, with 13 bases in between. Germline V gene sequence: CDR1 ENHRY, CDR2 SYGVKD. This CDR3 region has 16 residues.

The table lists this clonotype with a few counts. The genes are TRBV28 and TRBJ2-7; D tentatively reads TRBD1 or TRBD2 (5 bases each). CDR3 length: 15 amino acids. Trimming shortened V by 10 bases and J by 4 bases, and 23 bases separated the two germline ends. Germline V gives CDR1 MDHEN, CDR2 SYDVKM. CDR3 residues: CATTAGVGVVYEQYF. CDR3 coding DNA: TGTGCCACCACCGCCGGGGTGGGGGTTGTATACGAGCAGTACTTC.

In this sample, this clonotype turned up a few times. The chain uses TRBV20-1 and TRBJ2-1; TRBD2 agrees at 8 bases. Germline assignment: CDR1 DFQATT and CDR2 SNEGSKA (reference sequence). The CDR3 runs to 15 residues. V dropped 0 bases and J dropped 12; count of bases not matched to a gene: 13. CDR3 bases: TGCAGTGCTAGAGATCCCCGGGAGGGCCGATTAGGGCAGTTCTTC. It is translated as CSARDPREGRLGQFF.

This chain joins TRBV7-6 and TRBJ2-7; no clear D gene. The CDR3 runs to 14 residues. CDR1 and CDR2 (germline): SGHVS, FNYEAQ. Between the trimmed V and J ends, which lost 4 bases and 3 bases, there was a span of 13 bases. The CDR3 reads CASSSLEDLYEQYF. CDR3 sequence (DNA): TGTGCCAGCAGCTCCTTAGAGGACCTCTACGAGCAGTACTTC.

The chain carries TRBV20-1 and TRBJ2-5; D gene uncertain. Germline CDR1 and CDR2: DFQATT and SNEGSKA (reference sequence). Trimming removed 2 bases from V and 5 bases from J, with 9 bases in between. There are 12 residues in the CDR3. The CDR3, as DNA: TGCAGTGCTAGAAGGATCGTGGAGACCCAGTACTTC. Protein sequence: CSARRIVETQYF.

This clonotype came up a few times. The chain has TRBV4-3 and TRBJ2-7; no clear D. Trimming shortened V by 0 bases and J by 6 bases, and 15 bases separated the two germline ends. This CDR3 spans 15 amino acids. Germline CDR1 LGHNA, CDR2 YSLEER. The CDR3 nucleotides read TGCGCCAGCAGCCAAGATGCCCGACCATCAGCCGAGCAGTACTTC. Residues: CASSQDARPSAEQYF.

The chain is built from TRBV15 and TRBJ2-1; TRBD1 might be the D (5 bases). CDR3 length: 12 amino acids. V dropped 4 bases and J dropped 7 bases, with 8 bases sitting between them. Per germline, CDR1 LNHNV and CDR2 YYDKDF (reference sequence). CDR3: CATSIKGNEQFF. The CDR3 nucleotides are TGTGCCACCAGCATAAAGGGGAATGAGCAGTTCTTC.

The CDR3 DNA reads TGTGCCAGCTCACCAAACGGGGGCCACACAGATACGCAGTATTTT. The encoded protein is CASSPNGGHTDTQYF. The rearrangement links TRBV18 to TRBJ2-3, with D perhaps assigned TRBD1 or TRBD2 (6 bases each). Trimming removed 2 bases at V and 2 bases at J, with 11 bases between. The CDR3 has 15 residues. The germline gives CDR1 KGHSH, CDR2 LQKENI.

This clonotype has only a few counts. The chain is built from TRBV28 and TRBJ2-7, with D perhaps TRBD1 (5 bases). The CDR3 contains 18 residues. With 6 bases removed from V and 3 bases from J, the gap between germline ends came to 27 bases. The germline CDR1 and CDR2 sequences are MDHEN and SYDVKM. The CDR3 coding sequence is TGTGCCAGCAGCCTTTACAGAGACAGCTCAAGAGTCAGCTACGAGCAGTACTTC. This codes for CASSLYRDSSRVSYEQYF.